The 15 T cell receptor beta chains below were found in one sample sequenced in a study of neoadjuvant anti-PD-1 for oral cavity cancer. This table comes from immunoSEQ multiplex PCR, and its TCRdb copy is limited to in-frame clones, with some not included. Of about 62,000 clones in the sample, around 85% were seen once. The sample consisted of PBMCs, taken before nivolumab (anti-PD-1) treatment. The receptors here all came from a person between 40 and 85 years old with oral cavity squamous cell carcinoma.

The CDR3 reads CAGLVKNIQYF. Here the CDR3 DNA reads TGTGCCGGCCTTGTAAAAAACATTCAGTACTTC. The chain recombines TRBV30 with TRBJ2-4, with D uncertain. The V end was cut by 8 bases, the J end by 4 bases, with 9 bases between. The CDR3 length is 11 residues. From germline, CDR1 is GTSNPN and CDR2 SVGIG (reference sequence).

The CDR3 region has the DNA TGTGCCACCAGCCAAGACAGGGATAGATTGGGCTACACCTTC. Its translation is CATSQDRDRLGYTF. The rearrangement uses TRBV15 and TRBJ1-2; 7 bases align to TRBD1. Germline CDR1 is LNHNV and CDR2 is YYDKDF (reference sequence). J gave up 8 bases and V 5 bases, and 11 bases lay outside the gene matches. The CDR3 extends over 14 amino acids.

The rearrangement links TRBV5-1 to TRBJ2-3; possibly TRBD2 for D (6 bases). The V and J ends lost 4 bases and 4 bases respectively, with 13 bases between them. Germline CDR1 SGHRS, CDR2 YFSETQ. This CDR3 is 14 amino acids long. Here the CDR3 reads CASSVRDLSDTQYF. The CDR3 DNA sequence: TGCGCCAGCAGCGTGCGGGACTTATCAGATACGCAGTATTTT.

The CDR3 sequence: CASSSGTGVSETQYF. Here the CDR3 DNA reads TGTGCCAGCAGCTCCGGGACAGGGGTGTCAGAGACCCAGTACTTC. The chain combines TRBV11-2 with TRBJ2-5, with 10 nucleotides matching TRBD1. The V segment lost 4 bases and the J segment 4 bases; nucleotides outside the gene matches: 6. CDR1 and CDR2 (germline): SGHAT, FQNNGV. The CDR3 is made up of 15 amino acids.

This chain connects TRBV5-1 to TRBJ2-7; tentatively, D is TRBD1 or TRBD2 (5 bases each). Per germline, CDR1 SGHRS and CDR2 YFSETQ. V lost 6 bases and J 0 bases, leaving 13 bases between the germline ends. The length of the CDR3 is 14 residues. The CDR3 is CASNRDPSSYEQYF. For the CDR3, the DNA is TGCGCCAGCAATCGGGACCCGAGCTCCTACGAGCAGTACTTC.

The rearrangement joins TRBV28 to TRBJ2-5; D is ambiguous. V was shortened by 6 bases and J by 7 bases, with 9 bases between the two germline ends. Germline values: CDR1 MDHEN, CDR2 SYDVKM. The CDR3 has 11 residues. DNA of the CDR3: TGTGCCAGCAGGGAAGTGGGGACCCAGTACTTC. Encoded protein: CASREVGTQYF. Using reference TRBV28 and TRBJ2-5 for the parts outside the CDR3, the full variable domain is DVKVTQSSRYLVKRTGEKVFLECVQDMDHENMFWYRQDPGLGLRLIYFSYDVKMKEKGDIPEGYSVSREKKERFSLILESASTNQTSMYLCASREVGTQYFGPGTRLLVL.

CDR3: CASSSRTGTSYEQYF. The CDR3 DNA reads as TGTGCCAGCAGCTCCCGGACGGGGACCTCCTACGAGCAGTACTTC. V is TRBV5-4 and J is TRBJ2-7; D may be TRBD1 or TRBD2 (5 bases each). The CDR3 runs 15 residues. Between the trimmed V and J ends, which lost 3 bases and 0 bases, there was a span of 13 bases. Per the germline V gene, CDR1 is SGHNT and CDR2 is YYREEE (reference sequence). Full variable domain (rest looked up from reference TRBV5-4 and TRBJ2-7): ETGVTQSPTHLIKTRGQQVTLRCSSQSGHNTVSWYQQALGQGPQFIFQYYREEENGRGNFPPRFSGLQFPNYSSELNVNALELDDSALYLCASSSRTGTSYEQYFGPGTRLTVT.

J is TRBJ1-3 and V is TRBV19, with a possible D match to TRBD1 (5 bases). The germline gives CDR1 LNHDA, CDR2 SQIVND (reference sequence). The CDR3 runs 13 residues. Trimming pared 3 bases from V and 4 bases from J, leaving 7 bases between. The CDR3 spells CASSIREGNTIYF. The CDR3 DNA is TGTGCCAGTAGTATCAGGGAAGGAAACACCATATATTTT. The whole variable domain, filled in from reference TRBV19 and TRBJ1-3, reads DGGITQSPKYLFRKEGQNVTLSCEQNLNHDAMYWYRQDPGQGLRLIYYSQIVNDFQKGDIAEGYSVSREKKESFPLTVTSAQKNPTAFYLCASSIREGNTIYFGEGSWLTVV.

The chain is built from TRBV5-4 and TRBJ2-3, with 8 nucleotides matching TRBD2. The CDR3 extends over 15 amino acids. Germline V lookup: CDR1 SGHNT, CDR2 YYREEE (reference sequence). Trimming cost V 4 bases and J 3 bases; bases outside gene matches: 7. CDR3 coding DNA: TGTGCCAGCAGCAGCCGGGGGGGAAGAACAGATACGCAGTATTTT. Encoded protein: CASSSRGGRTDTQYF.

J is TRBJ2-3 and V is TRBV20-1; D is unclear. Germline V gives CDR1 DFQATT, CDR2 SNEGSKA (reference sequence). V lost 1 base and J 8 bases, leaving 7 bases between the germline ends. This CDR3 is 11 amino acids long. CDR3 sequence (DNA): TGCAGTGCTAGAGGCCCATCTACGCAGTATTTT. Translation: CSARGPSTQYF.

The genes are TRBV10-3 and TRBJ1-5, with a tentative D call TRBD1 (5 bases). V lost 3 bases and J lost 1, with 10 bases in between. This CDR3 comprises 15 residues. CDR1 and CDR2 (germline): ENHRY, SYGVKD. The CDR3 nucleotides read TGTGCCATCAGTGATGGGGGGGGGAGCAATCAGCCCCAGCATTTT. It encodes CAISDGGGSNQPQHF.

The V and J genes are TRBV30 and TRBJ2-7, with 11 bases matching TRBD1. The CDR3 sequence is 13 residues long. Germline trimming cut 3 bases from V and 3 bases from J; bases unmatched to any gene: 1. Germline values: CDR1 GTSNPN, CDR2 SVGIG (reference sequence). CDR3 sequence reads: CAWRGTGGYEQYF. For the CDR3, the DNA is TGTGCCTGGAGGGGGACAGGGGGCTACGAGCAGTACTTC. Filled out from reference TRBV30 and TRBJ2-7, the complete variable domain reads SQTIHQWPATLVQPVGSPLSLECTVEGTSNPNLYWYRQAAGRGLQLLFYSVGIGQISSEVPQNLSASRPQDRQFILSSKKLLLSDSGFYLCAWRGTGGYEQYFGPGTRLTVT.

This chain connects TRBV19 to TRBJ1-5, with 8 bases fitting TRBD1. V was pared by 5 bases and J by 7 bases, with 10 bases of the junction left unmatched. CDR1 is LNHDA, CDR2 SQIVND, per germline (reference sequence). The CDR3 has 15 amino acids. The CDR3 sequence is CASSPQAGGGQPQHF. DNA for the CDR3: TGTGCCAGTAGTCCGCAAGCAGGGGGCGGGCAGCCCCAGCATTTT.

The V gene is TRBV7-6, the J gene TRBJ2-2; D is ambiguous. The CDR3 consists of 16 residues. The ends were cut back, 5 bases at V and 0 bases at J, with 13 bases in the middle. Germline V gene lookup returns CDR1 SGHVS and CDR2 FNYEAQ. CDR3 residues: CASSPRITTNTGELFF. Here the CDR3 DNA reads TGTGCCAGCAGCCCCAGGATAACGACGAACACCGGGGAGCTGTTTTTT.

The chain links TRBV7-9 to TRBJ1-4; D gene uncertain. Trimming took 4 bases from V and 11 from J, leaving 8 bases between them. CDR3 size: 11 residues. Looked up from germline, CDR1 is SEHNR and CDR2 is FQNEAQ (reference sequence). CDR3 sequence reads: CASSSREKLFF. The CDR3 DNA follows: TGTGCCAGCAGCTCACGGGAGAAACTGTTTTTT.